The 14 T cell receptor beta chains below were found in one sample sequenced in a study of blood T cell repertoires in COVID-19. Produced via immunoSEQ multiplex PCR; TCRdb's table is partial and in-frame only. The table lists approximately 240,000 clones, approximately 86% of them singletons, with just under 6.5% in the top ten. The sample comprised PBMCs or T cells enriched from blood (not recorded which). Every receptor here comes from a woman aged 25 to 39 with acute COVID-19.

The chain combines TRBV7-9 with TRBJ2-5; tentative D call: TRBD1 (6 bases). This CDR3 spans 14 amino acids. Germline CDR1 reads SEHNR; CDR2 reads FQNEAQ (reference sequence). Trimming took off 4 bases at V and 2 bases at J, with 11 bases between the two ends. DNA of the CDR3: TGTGCCAGCAGCTCCTGGACAGTTCAAGAGACCCAGTACTTC. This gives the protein CASSSWTVQETQYF.

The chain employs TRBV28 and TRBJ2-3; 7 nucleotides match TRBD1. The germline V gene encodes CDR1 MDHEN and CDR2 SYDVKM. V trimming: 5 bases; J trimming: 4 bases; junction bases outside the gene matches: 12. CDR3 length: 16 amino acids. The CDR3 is CASSRRQGVLADTQYF. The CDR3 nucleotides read TGTGCCAGCAGTAGACGACAGGGTGTGCTTGCAGATACGCAGTATTTT.

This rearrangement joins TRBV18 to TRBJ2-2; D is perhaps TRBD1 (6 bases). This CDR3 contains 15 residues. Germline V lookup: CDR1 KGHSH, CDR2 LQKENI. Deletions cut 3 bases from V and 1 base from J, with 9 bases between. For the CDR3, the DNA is TGTGCCAGCTCACCTACGGACAGGAACACCGGGGAGCTGTTTTTT. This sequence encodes CASSPTDRNTGELFF.

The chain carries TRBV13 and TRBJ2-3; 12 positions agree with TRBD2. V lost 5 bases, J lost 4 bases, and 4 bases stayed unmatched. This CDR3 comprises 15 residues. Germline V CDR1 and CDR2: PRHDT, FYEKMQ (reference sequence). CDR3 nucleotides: TGTGCCAGCAGCCAAACTAGCGGGGGGCCAGATACGCAGTATTTT. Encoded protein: CASSQTSGGPDTQYF.

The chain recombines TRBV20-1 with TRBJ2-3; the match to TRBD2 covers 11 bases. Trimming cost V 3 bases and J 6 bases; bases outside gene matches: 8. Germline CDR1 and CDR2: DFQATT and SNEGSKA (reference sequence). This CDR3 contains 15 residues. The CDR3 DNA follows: TGCAGTGCTAGTCCCTCACTAGCGGGGGATGATACGCAGTATTTT. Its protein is CSASPSLAGDDTQYF.

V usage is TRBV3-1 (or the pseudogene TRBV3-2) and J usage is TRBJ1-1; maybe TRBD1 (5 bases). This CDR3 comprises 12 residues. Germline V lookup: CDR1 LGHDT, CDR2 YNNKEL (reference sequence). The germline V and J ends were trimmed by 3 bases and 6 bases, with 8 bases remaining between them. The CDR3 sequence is CASSHGGAEAFF. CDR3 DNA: TGTGCCAGCAGCCACGGGGGAGCTGAAGCTTTCTTT.

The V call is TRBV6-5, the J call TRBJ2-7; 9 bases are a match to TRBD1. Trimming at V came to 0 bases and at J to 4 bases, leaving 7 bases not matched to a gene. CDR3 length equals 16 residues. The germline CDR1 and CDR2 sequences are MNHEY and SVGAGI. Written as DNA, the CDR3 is TGTGCCAGCAGTTACTCCCCCGGGACAGGGATATACGAGCAGTACTTC. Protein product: CASSYSPGTGIYEQYF.

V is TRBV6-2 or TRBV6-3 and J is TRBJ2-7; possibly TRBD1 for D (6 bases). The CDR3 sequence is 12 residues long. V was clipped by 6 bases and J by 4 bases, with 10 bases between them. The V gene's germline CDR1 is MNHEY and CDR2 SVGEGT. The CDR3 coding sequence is TGTGCCAGCAGCCGGGACAAATACGAGCAGTACTTC. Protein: CASSRDKYEQYF.

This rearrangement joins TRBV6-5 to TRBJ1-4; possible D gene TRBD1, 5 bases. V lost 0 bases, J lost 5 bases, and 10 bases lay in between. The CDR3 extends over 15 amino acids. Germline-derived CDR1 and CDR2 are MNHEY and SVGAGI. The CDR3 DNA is TGTGCCAGCAGTTACTCGGGCAGGGAAAATGAAAAACTGTTTTTT. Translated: CASSYSGRENEKLFF.

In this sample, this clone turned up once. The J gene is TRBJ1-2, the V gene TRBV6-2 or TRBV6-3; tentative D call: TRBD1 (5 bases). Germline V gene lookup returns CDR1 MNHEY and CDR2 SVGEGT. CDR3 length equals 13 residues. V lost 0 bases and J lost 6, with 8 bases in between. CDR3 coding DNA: TGTGCCAGCAGTTACTCGATGGGGCATGGCTACACCTTC. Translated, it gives CASSYSMGHGYTF.

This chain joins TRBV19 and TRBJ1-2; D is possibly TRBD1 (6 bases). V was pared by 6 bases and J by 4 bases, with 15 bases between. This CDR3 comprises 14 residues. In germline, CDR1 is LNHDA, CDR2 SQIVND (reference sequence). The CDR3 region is CASSPQGGVYGYTF. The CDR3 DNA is TGTGCCAGTAGCCCACAGGGTGGGGTCTATGGCTACACCTTC. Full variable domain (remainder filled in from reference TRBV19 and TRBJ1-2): DGGITQSPKYLFRKEGQNVTLSCEQNLNHDAMYWYRQDPGQGLRLIYYSQIVNDFQKGDIAEGYSVSREKKESFPLTVTSAQKNPTAFYLCASSPQGGVYGYTFGSGTRLTVV.

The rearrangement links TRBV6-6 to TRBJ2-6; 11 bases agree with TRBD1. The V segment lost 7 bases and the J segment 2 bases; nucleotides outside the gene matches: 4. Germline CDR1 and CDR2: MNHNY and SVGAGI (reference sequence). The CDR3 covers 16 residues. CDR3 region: CASIRTGGAGANVLTF. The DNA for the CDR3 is TGTGCCAGCATCCGGACAGGGGGCGCTGGGGCCAACGTCCTGACTTTC.

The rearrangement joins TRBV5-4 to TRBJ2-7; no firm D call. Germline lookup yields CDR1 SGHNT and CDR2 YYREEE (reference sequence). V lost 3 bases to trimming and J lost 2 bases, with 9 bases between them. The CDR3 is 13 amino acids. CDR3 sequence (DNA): TGTGCCAGCAGCTCCCCTACTACCTACGAGCAGTACTTC. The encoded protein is CASSSPTTYEQYF. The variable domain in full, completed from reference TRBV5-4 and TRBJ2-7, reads ETGVTQSPTHLIKTRGQQVTLRCSSQSGHNTVSWYQQALGQGPQFIFQYYREEENGRGNFPPRFSGLQFPNYSSELNVNALELDDSALYLCASSSPTTYEQYFGPGTRLTVT.

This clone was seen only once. The CDR3 DNA reads as TGTGCCAGCAGCCAAGGGTCAGGGGGCGAGCAGTACTTC. Translation gives CASSQGSGGEQYF. V usage is TRBV3-1 (or the pseudogene TRBV3-2) and J usage is TRBJ2-7; 7 bases are shared with TRBD1. The V gene's germline CDR1 is LGHDT and CDR2 YNNKEL (reference sequence). V lost 1 base to trimming and J lost 6 bases; unmatched junction nucleotides: 3. This CDR3 region has 13 residues.